This T cell receptor beta chain was recovered during a study of CD8 T cells in ankylosing spondylitis. This clonotype occurred many times. As yet, its antigen is unknown. General study results and limits: Characteristic of ankylosing spondylitis blood, it appeared, was a TCR beta motif comprising about eight highly homologous variants. Matched synovial fluid from ankylosing spondylitis patients was reported to be enriched for disease-linked clones. Clones that were linked to disease were CD8+ and were relatively rare in peripheral blood.

TCRdb processed the 5' RACE reads anew with MiXCR; each CDR3 protein has one entry. Among 500,000 or so distinct CDR3 sequences, 5.3% were seen once, and the ten largest hold 3.5%. Sequencing input: blood, either unsorted or a sorted T cell fraction (not recorded which). The source of this sequence is a male donor with ankylosing spondylitis.

Here the CDR3 DNA reads TGTGCCAGCAGCTCTCCCTTGGAGCAAGAGACCCAGTACTTC. This codes for CASSSPLEQETQYF. The rearrangement joins TRBV13 to TRBJ2-5; D is ambiguous. The germline V gene encodes CDR1 PRHDT and CDR2 FYEKMQ (reference sequence). Trimming removed 4 bases from V and 2 bases from J, with 11 bases in between. The CDR3 consists of 14 residues.